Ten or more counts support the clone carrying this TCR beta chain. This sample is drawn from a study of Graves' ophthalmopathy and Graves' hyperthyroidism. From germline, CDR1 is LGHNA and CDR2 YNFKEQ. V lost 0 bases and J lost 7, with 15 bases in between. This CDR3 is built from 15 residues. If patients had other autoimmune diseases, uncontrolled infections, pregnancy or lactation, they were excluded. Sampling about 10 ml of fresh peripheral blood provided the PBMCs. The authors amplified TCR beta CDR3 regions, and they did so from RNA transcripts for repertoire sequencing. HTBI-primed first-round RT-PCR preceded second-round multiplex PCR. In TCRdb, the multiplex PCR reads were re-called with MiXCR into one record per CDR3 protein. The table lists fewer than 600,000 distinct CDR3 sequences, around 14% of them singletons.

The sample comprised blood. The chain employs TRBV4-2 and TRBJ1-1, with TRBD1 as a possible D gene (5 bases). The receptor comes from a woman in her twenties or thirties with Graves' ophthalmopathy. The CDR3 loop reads CASSQERSGQGEAFF. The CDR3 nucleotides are TGTGCCAGCAGCCAAGAAAGATCCGGACAAGGTGAAGCTTTCTTT.